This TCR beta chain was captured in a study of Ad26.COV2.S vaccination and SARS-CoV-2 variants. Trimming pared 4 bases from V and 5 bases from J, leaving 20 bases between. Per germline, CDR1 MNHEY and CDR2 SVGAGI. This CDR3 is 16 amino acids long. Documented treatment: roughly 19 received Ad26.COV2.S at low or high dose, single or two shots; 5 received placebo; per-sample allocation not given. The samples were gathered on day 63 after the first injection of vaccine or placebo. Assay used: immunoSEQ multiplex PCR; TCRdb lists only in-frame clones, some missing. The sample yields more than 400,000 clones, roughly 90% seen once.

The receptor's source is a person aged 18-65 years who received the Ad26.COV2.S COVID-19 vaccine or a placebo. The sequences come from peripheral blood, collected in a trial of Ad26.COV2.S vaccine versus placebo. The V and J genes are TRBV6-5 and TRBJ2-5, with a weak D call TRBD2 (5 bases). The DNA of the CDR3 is TGTGCCAGCAGTTCATACAGCGGTAAGATTGTGGAGACCCAGTACTTC. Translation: CASSSYSGKIVETQYF.